The 22 T cell receptor beta chains presented below share a single source sample, sequenced in a study of cytomegalovirus exposure and HLA in healthy donors. PCR was performed using 60 Vbeta and 13 Jbeta primers. The protocol was immunoSEQ multiplex PCR, while the TCRdb copy is restricted to in-frame clones and leaves out a portion. The sample has hundreds of thousands of clones, around four fifths seen once. The specimen sequenced was PBMCs. These receptors originate from a boy between 5 and 17 years old in good health and CMV-seronegative.

The rearrangement joins TRBV5-1 to TRBJ1-2, with TRBD1 identical over 8 bases. The CDR3 is made up of 14 amino acids. CDR1 and CDR2 from the germline V gene are SGHRS and YFSETQ. Unmatched junction bases numbered 1, after V lost 1 base and J lost 2 bases. This CDR3 reads CASSLRTGNYGYTF. The CDR3 bases are TGCGCCAGCAGCTTGAGGACAGGGAACTATGGCTACACCTTC.

The chain couples TRBV6-5 to TRBJ1-2; D gene ambiguous. The CDR3 loop spans 15 amino acids. Trimming took 6 bases from V and 0 from J, leaving 14 bases between them. Germline lookup yields CDR1 MNHEY and CDR2 SVGAGI. CDR3 residues: CASRSSRPTNYGYTF. DNA of the CDR3: TGTGCCAGCAGATCCTCCAGGCCAACTAACTATGGCTACACCTTC.

This chain connects TRBV5-6 to TRBJ2-3; 8 bases match TRBD2. The V segment lost 3 bases and the J segment 4 bases; nucleotides outside the gene matches: 10. CDR3 length: 16 amino acids. Germline lookup yields CDR1 SGHDT and CDR2 YYEEEE. The CDR3 is CASSWPGGGGADTQYF. CDR3 nucleotide sequence: TGTGCCAGCAGCTGGCCGGGAGGGGGGGGCGCAGATACGCAGTATTTT.

The sample holds a few counts of this clone. CDR3: CASSSGSGSSYEQYF. Written as DNA, the CDR3 is TGTGCCAGCAGCTCCGGGTCGGGGAGCTCCTACGAGCAGTACTTC. The chain couples TRBV11-2 to TRBJ2-7; possible D gene TRBD2, 5 bases. The V and J ends lost 4 bases and 0 bases respectively, with 13 bases between them. Germline V lookup: CDR1 SGHAT, CDR2 FQNNGV. CDR3 size: 15 residues. The full variable domain, in which reference TRBV11-2 and TRBJ2-7 provide the parts outside the CDR3, is EAGVAQSPRYKIIEKRQSVAFWCNPISGHATLYWYQQILGQGPKLLIQFQNNGVVDDSQLPKDRFSAERLKGVDSTLKIQPAKLEDSAVYLCASSSGSGSSYEQYFGPGTRLTVT.

The CDR3 nucleotides read TGTGCCAGCAATGTGGGCGGCGGGTCACCCCTCCACTTT. It specifies CASNVGGGSPLHF. The chain combines TRBV6-6 with TRBJ1-6; D uncertain. V was trimmed by 7 bases and J by 10 bases, leaving 14 bases between them. The CDR3 is 13 residues long. The V gene's germline CDR1 is MNHNY and CDR2 SVGAGI (reference sequence).

The CDR3 loop reads CASSLHTGTSGPNTGELFF. CDR3 in DNA: TGTGCCAGCAGCTTGCATACCGGGACTAGCGGCCCGAACACCGGGGAGCTGTTTTTT. The chain joins TRBV11-3 to TRBJ2-2; 11 nucleotides agree with TRBD2. The CDR3 contains 19 residues. CDR1 is SGHNT, CDR2 YENEEA, per germline. V lost 3 bases to trimming and J lost 0 bases; unmatched junction nucleotides: 9.

As concerns this clone: Other DNA sequences from this sample encode an identical CDR3 as well. This chain links TRBV6-5 with TRBJ1-1, with a weak D call TRBD1 (5 bases). The V gene's germline CDR1 is MNHEY and CDR2 SVGAGI. V was cut by 6 bases and J by 8 bases, with 19 bases left in between. The CDR3 length is 14 residues. CDR3 amino acids: CASSLGGPGTEAFF. The CDR3 DNA reads TGTGCCAGCAGCCTCGGGGGTCCGGGGACCGAAGCTTTCTTT.

This chain connects TRBV11-3 to TRBJ2-5; D unresolved. V dropped 1 base and J dropped 5 bases, with 8 bases sitting between them. The CDR3 is 13 amino acids. CDR1 and CDR2 (germline): SGHNT, YENEEA. The CDR3 DNA is TGTGCCAGCAGCTTAGGGGCTTTCGAGACCCAGTACTTC. It is translated as CASSLGAFETQYF.

This clone was counted once. This chain connects TRBV5-1 to TRBJ2-3; 8 bases fit TRBD2. Unmatched junction bases numbered 11, after V lost 4 bases and J lost 7 bases. Germline values: CDR1 SGHRS, CDR2 YFSETQ. The CDR3 is made up of 15 amino acids. For the CDR3, the DNA is TGCGCCAGCAGCCGTTCCGGGACTAGGGAAAATACGCAGTATTTT. It translates to CASSRSGTRENTQYF.

The genes are TRBV5-1 and TRBJ2-2, with D possibly being TRBD2 (7 bases). The germline CDR1 and CDR2 sequences are SGHRS and YFSETQ. Trimming stripped 4 bases from V and 0 bases from J, with 16 bases between. The CDR3 has 17 amino acids. The CDR3 loop reads CASSQSGGTANTGELFF. As DNA, the CDR3 is TGCGCCAGCAGCCAGTCGGGGGGCACCGCGAACACCGGGGAGCTGTTTTTT.

The V gene is TRBV7-9, the J gene TRBJ2-7; 11 bases match TRBD2. The length of the CDR3 is 19 residues. CDR1 and CDR2 (germline): SEHNR, FQNEAQ (reference sequence). The J segment lost 7 bases and the V segment lost 4 bases, leaving 21 bases of the junction unmatched. As DNA, the CDR3 is TGTGCCAGCAGCTCAGACTGGGGTAGCGGGAGGGCCTCGGTTGGTGAGCAGTACTTC. Encoded protein: CASSSDWGSGRASVGEQYF.

This clone was detected a few times. V is TRBV2 and J is TRBJ1-6; TRBD1 aligns across 9 bases. Per germline, CDR1 SNHLY and CDR2 FYNNEI. The junction had 4 bases not matched to a gene; V was cut back by 4 bases and J by 0 bases. This CDR3 comprises 17 residues. CDR3 coding DNA: TGTGCCAGCAGTGGGGACAGGGAATTCTCCTATAATTCACCCCTCCACTTT. Its translation: CASSGDREFSYNSPLHF.

This clone came up once. The chain couples TRBV7-2 to TRBJ1-4, with 7 positions matching TRBD1. V lost 5 bases, J lost 5 bases, and 11 bases stayed unmatched. Germline-derived CDR1 and CDR2 are SGHTA and FQGNSA. This CDR3 comprises 16 residues. The CDR3 DNA sequence: TGTGCCAGCAGCGAGGACACAGGGGTGACGAATGAAAAACTGTTTTTT. Translated, it gives CASSEDTGVTNEKLFF.

The chain joins TRBV5-1 to TRBJ2-2, with TRBD2 matching over 8 bases. Trimming took 4 bases from V and 3 from J; bases not matched to a gene: 8. Per germline, CDR1 SGHRS and CDR2 YFSETQ. CDR3 length: 16 residues. This CDR3 reads CASSDVRGGDTGELFF. The CDR3 DNA reads as TGCGCCAGCAGCGATGTCCGGGGGGGAGACACCGGGGAGCTGTTTTTT. Complete variable domain (other parts from reference TRBV5-1 and TRBJ2-2): KAGVTQTPRYLIKTRGQQVTLSCSPISGHRSVSWYQQTPGQGLQFLFEYFSETQRNKGNFPGRFSGRQFSNSRSEMNVSTLELGDSALYLCASSDVRGGDTGELFFGEGSRLTVL.

The chain carries TRBV5-4 and TRBJ2-5; D is unclear. Germline lookup yields CDR1 SGHNT and CDR2 YYREEE (reference sequence). V shed 2 bases and J shed 5 bases, with 13 bases lying between them. CDR3 length: 14 residues. CDR3 in amino acids: CASSFHTLGETQYF. The CDR3 region has the DNA TGTGCCAGCAGCTTCCACACCCTCGGGGAGACCCAGTACTTC.

This chain links TRBV2 with TRBJ1-5; TRBD1 might be the D (5 bases). Trimming took 7 bases from V and 0 from J, leaving 13 bases between them. This CDR3 spans 15 amino acids. From germline, CDR1 is SNHLY and CDR2 FYNNEI. The CDR3 sequence is CASNRQSYSNQPQHF. Written as DNA, the CDR3 is TGTGCCAGCAACAGACAGAGCTATAGCAATCAGCCCCAGCATTTT.

The chain carries TRBV10-1 and TRBJ2-7; 8 nucleotides align to TRBD2. Trimming cost V 3 bases and J 6 bases; bases outside gene matches: 4. The germline V gene encodes CDR1 WNHNN and CDR2 SYGVQD (reference sequence). CDR3 length: 13 amino acids. CDR3 nucleotides: TGCGCCAGCAGTGAAAGCGGGAGAGGCGAGCAGTACTTC. It translates to CASSESGRGEQYF.

With respect to this clone: At one end the junction does not follow the germline gene, possibly because of a read error. The rearrangement uses TRBV29-1 and TRBJ1-1; TRBD1 agrees at 7 bases. Germline V gene sequence: CDR1 SQVTM, CDR2 ANQGSEA. CDR3 size: 11 residues. The CDR3 reads CSVQGNTEVFF. The CDR3, as DNA: TGCAGCGTACAGGGGAACACTGAAGTTTTCTTT.

The chain employs TRBV7-8 and TRBJ2-7, with TRBD1 as a possible D gene (5 bases). The CDR3 covers 17 residues. Germline V gives CDR1 SGHVS, CDR2 FQNEAQ. Trimming shortened V by 3 bases and J by 0 bases, and 18 bases separated the two germline ends. The CDR3, as DNA: TGTGCCAGCAGCTTGGGGCCTACAAAGAGTTTCTCCTACGAGCAGTACTTC. Residues: CASSLGPTKSFSYEQYF.

The sample holds a few counts of this clone. The J gene is TRBJ1-2, the V gene TRBV10-3; D unresolved. The CDR3 length is 11 residues. Germline V gene lookup returns CDR1 ENHRY and CDR2 SYGVKD. The V gene lost 5 bases and the J gene lost 6 bases, with 7 bases spanning the gap. The CDR3 DNA follows: TGTGCCATCAGTCCAGGTAATGGCTACACCTTC. The encoded protein is CAISPGNGYTF.

This clone was seen a few times. The chain couples TRBV11-2 to TRBJ1-6, with 7 nucleotides matching TRBD1. CDR1 and CDR2 from the germline V gene are SGHAT and FQNNGV. The V and J ends lost 6 bases and 6 bases, in that order; junction bases with no gene match: 8. This CDR3 region has 15 residues. For the CDR3, the DNA is TGTGCCAGCAGGATGGCGACAGGGAGTAATTCACCCCTCCACTTT. This encodes CASRMATGSNSPLHF. Full variable domain (rest looked up from reference TRBV11-2 and TRBJ1-6): EAGVAQSPRYKIIEKRQSVAFWCNPISGHATLYWYQQILGQGPKLLIQFQNNGVVDDSQLPKDRFSAERLKGVDSTLKIQPAKLEDSAVYLCASRMATGSNSPLHFGNGTRLTVT.

Concerning this clone: No conserved phenylalanine or tryptophan ends this CDR3, so it is likely a read error. It is unclear where the CDR3 begins or ends on the DNA, so no DNA is shown, and the CDR3 is as TCRdb lists it. CDR3 protein: CSVEFGGY. This sequence joins TRBV29-1 and TRBJ2-7; the table names TRBD2, a call not compared with the DNA. Germline CDR1 and CDR2: SQVTM and ANQGSEA. The CDR3 adds up to 8 amino acids, both ends counted.